One T cell receptor (beta chain) is described in this entry. What it binds is unknown. Generated by immunoSEQ multiplex PCR, the TCRdb table keeps only in-frame clones and is missing some. The sample lists some 140,000 clones, roughly 90% occurring once. This entry is derived from a study of cytomegalovirus exposure and HLA in healthy donors. Findings of the study overall: Among the CMV-associated chains, three were confirmed in vitro as specific for CMV antigens. For most TCR sequences rarity was the rule, although some public TCRs occurred in many donors. The finding came from a later analysis; first-cohort TCR clusters tended to co-occur in the roughly 110 validation repertoires. The investigators catalogued 150 to 200 TCR beta chains as cytomegalovirus-associated.

The CDR3 loop spans 14 amino acids. V lost 4 bases, J lost 2 bases, and 5 bases stayed unmatched. Germline CDR1 is KGHSH and CDR2 is LQKENI. V usage is TRBV18 and J usage is TRBJ2-7; 7 bases align to TRBD1. Sequences were obtained from PBMCs. The sequence came from a man aged 18 to 35 in good health and CMV-seronegative. The CDR3 nucleotides read TGTGCCAGCTCACAGGGACAGACCACCTACGAGCAGTACTTC. Its translation is CASSQGQTTYEQYF.